Below, 16 T cell receptor beta chains from the same sample are listed, as sequenced in a study of CXCR3-negative and CXCR3-positive naive CD8 T cells. UMI-labeled TRB cDNA libraries were prepared by 5' RACE. After re-calling the 5' RACE reads, TCRdb lists one entry per CDR3 protein, DNA absent. The sample totals just over 40,000 distinct CDR3 sequences. Source material: naive CXCR3- CD8+ T cells from blood. Subset defined: CD45RO-CCR7+CD27+CD95- naive CD8+ T cells lacking CXCR3 (TNR3-). These receptor sequences come from a human donor in good health. Some clones in this sample may be carry-over from other donors' samples.

The rearrangement joins TRBV7-9 to TRBJ2-3; the D call of TRBD1 rests on TCRdb alone, since no DNA is present to check it. CDR1 and CDR2 from the germline V gene are SEHNR and FQNEAQ (reference sequence). The length of the CDR3 is 17 residues. The CDR3 region is CASSFPGTQMDTDTQYF.

The rearrangement links TRBV28 to TRBJ1-1; as DNA is missing, the TRBD1 call by TCRdb cannot be tested. Germline CDR1 reads MDHEN; CDR2 reads SYDVKM. The CDR3 is 13 residues long. CDR3 sequence: CASSETGNTEAFF.

The chain combines TRBV20-1 with TRBJ2-7; TCRdb indicates TRBD2, and absent DNA this call remains unverified. Germline-derived CDR1 and CDR2 are DFQATT and SNEGSKA (reference sequence). The CDR3 runs to 16 residues. Here the CDR3 reads CSARDLGAGDHYEQYF.

The V gene is TRBV7-9, the J gene TRBJ2-7; the D gene TCRdb calls, TRBD1, cannot be checked with no DNA. Looked up from germline, CDR1 is SEHNR and CDR2 is FQNEAQ (reference sequence). The CDR3 totals 14 residues. The CDR3 spells CASSSSTGSYEQYF. The whole variable domain, filled in from reference TRBV7-9 and TRBJ2-7, reads DTGVSQNPRHKITKRGQNVTFRCDPISEHNRLYWYRQTLGQGPEFLTYFQNEAQLEKSRLLSDRFSAERPKGSFSTLEIQRTEQGDSAMYLCASSSSTGSYEQYFGPGTRLTVT.

This clonotype is classed as medium-sized by frequency. The chain joins TRBV4-3 to TRBJ2-1. The germline V gene has CDR1 LGHNA and CDR2 YSLEER. The CDR3 is made up of 13 amino acids. The CDR3 region is CASSLSNYNEQFF.

This chain uses TRBV15 with TRBJ2-3. The CDR3 contains 12 residues. Germline CDR1 LNHNV, CDR2 YYDKDF (reference sequence). The CDR3 protein is CATSRDADTQYF.

This sequence joins TRBV20-1 and TRBJ1-1; without DNA, the TCRdb call of TRBD1 cannot be checked. The CDR3 is made up of 16 amino acids. CDR1 DFQATT and CDR2 SNEGSKA come from the germline V gene (reference sequence). This CDR3 is CSARDEGTATNTEAFF.

This rearrangement joins TRBV6-6 to TRBJ2-1; the D call from TCRdb, TRBD2, cannot be confirmed without DNA. This CDR3 comprises 15 residues. From germline, CDR1 is MNHNY and CDR2 SVGAGI (reference sequence). The CDR3: CAIQTSGGAWNEQFF.

V gene TRBV29-1 combines with J gene TRBJ1-1; TCRdb picks TRBD1, but there is no DNA to check that call. The CDR3 length is 13 residues. Germline CDR1 is SQVTM and CDR2 is ANQGSEA. The CDR3 reads CTQAGRRDTEAFF.

The V gene is TRBV7-2, the J gene TRBJ2-7; no DNA is available, so the TRBD2 call from TCRdb remains unchecked. This CDR3 spans 15 amino acids. Germline CDR1 and CDR2: SGHTA and FQGNSA. CDR3 residues: CASSLDPSGDYEQYF.

The gene calls are TRBV29-1 and TRBJ2-7; TCRdb gives TRBD1 as the D gene, but with no DNA this cannot be confirmed. The CDR3 consists of 15 residues. Germline CDR1 is SQVTM and CDR2 is ANQGSEA. CDR3 region: CSGILGTGGIYEQYF.

This chain connects TRBV3-1 to TRBJ1-1. This CDR3 comprises 15 residues. Germline assignment: CDR1 LGHDT and CDR2 YNNKEL (reference sequence). The CDR3 spells CASSQDRGPWTEAFF.

The rearrangement links TRBV28 to TRBJ1-2; the D gene TCRdb calls, TRBD1, cannot be checked with no DNA. Germline CDR1 is MDHEN and CDR2 is SYDVKM. This CDR3 is built from 14 residues. The CDR3: CASSFPGTGNGYTF.

V and J are TRBV7-8 and TRBJ2-1. This CDR3 has 16 residues. Germline CDR1 and CDR2: SGHVS and FQNEAQ. CDR3 sequence: CASSLGGDWSYNEQFF.

The chain links TRBV29-1 to TRBJ2-1; TCRdb's assignment of TRBD2 cannot be checked, as there is no DNA. The CDR3 extends over 16 amino acids. Germline values: CDR1 SQVTM, CDR2 ANQGSEA. CDR3: CSVEHALAGKHDEQFF.

The rearrangement joins TRBV6-6 to TRBJ2-2; the TCRdb D gene call, TRBD2, has no DNA to confirm it. The germline V gene encodes CDR1 MNHNY and CDR2 SVGAGI (reference sequence). The CDR3 contains 19 residues. CDR3 sequence reads: CASSYVGSSGGVVTGELFF.